The source of this T cell receptor beta chain is a study of shared clonotypes between healthy human individuals. General study findings and limits: Memory subsets generally showed smaller estimated richness than naive subsets did.

Assay used: immunoSEQ multiplex PCR; TCRdb lists only in-frame clones, some missing. This sample carries a few million clones, roughly 95% of them seen once, and the ten largest clones take approximately 1.6%. In germline, CDR1 is MDHEN, CDR2 SYDVKM. This CDR3 comprises 21 residues. The trim removed 5 bases at V and 0 bases at J, leaving 17 bases unmatched. The naive CD8 fraction comprised CD45RO-negative cells positively selected for CCR7 and excluded terminally differentiated effector memory CD45RA+ cells. Comments on this clone: Antigen specificity is unknown.

This sequence originates from a man younger than 35 in good health. Some clones in this sample may be carry-over from other donors' samples. V is TRBV28 and J is TRBJ2-2; 11 bases line up with TRBD2. The sample consisted of naive CD8+ T cells from PBMCs. The CDR3 sequence is CASSPIGLAGVRNANTGELFF. The CDR3 coding sequence is TGTGCCAGCAGTCCCATCGGACTAGCGGGCGTCCGCAATGCGAACACCGGGGAGCTGTTTTTT.